This record looks at one T cell receptor beta chain sequence and its context. The sample belongs to a study of patients and donors after allogeneic stem cell transplantation. TCRdb redid the calling of the RT-PCR reads with MiXCR, one entry per CDR3 protein. The repertoire holds 57,000 or so distinct CDR3 sequences, with roughly 14% as singletons. The V gene's germline CDR1 is LNHNV and CDR2 YYDKDF (reference sequence). V was cut by 5 bases and J by 3 bases, with 17 bases left in between. The CDR3 loop spans 16 amino acids. The sequenced material came from blood, either unsorted or a sorted T cell fraction (not recorded which). V gene TRBV15 combines with J gene TRBJ2-1, with TRBD2 as a possible D gene (6 bases). The receptor was isolated from a human donor who was either an allogeneic HSCT recipient or a stem cell or donor lymphocyte infusion donor (not recorded which). It is not recorded whose cells these are; they may come from a transplant donor. The CDR3 DNA follows: TGTGCCACCAGCGCCCCGGGACTCCAAATCTACAATGAGCAGTTCTTC. It encodes CATSAPGLQIYNEQFF. Complete variable domain (other parts from reference TRBV15 and TRBJ2-1): DAMVIQNPRYQVTQFGKPVTLSCSQTLNHNVMYWYQQKSSQAPKLLFHYYDKDFNNEADTPDNFQSRRPNTSFCFLDIRSPGLGDTAMYLCATSAPGLQIYNEQFFGPGTRLTVL.